This is a list of T cell receptor beta chains from one sample in a study of post-analysis software for immune sequencing data. TCRdb recomputed calls from the PCR reads with MiXCR, one row per CDR3 protein. The table lists 450,000 to 650,000 distinct CDR3 sequences, about 44% of them singletons. Sequenced sample: blood. These receptors originate from a girl aged 10 to 17 with multiple sclerosis. The CDR3 runs from the conserved cysteine through the conserved F or W. The order of the fields is V gene, clone size, J gene, D gene, CDR3 protein, CDR3 DNA. A D gene is named only where the DNA matches it firmly. Rows give clone size only sometimes, using once, few, many, or a class for an expanded clone.

TRBV20-1	-	TRBJ2-4	-	CSAPDRLLAKNIQYF	TGCAGTGCTCCGGACAGACTTCTAGCCAAAAACATTCAGTACTTC
TRBV19	few	TRBJ1-2	-	CASSIPGEGDYGYTF	TGTGCCAGTAGTATCCCGGGGGAGGGCGACTATGGCTACACCTTC
TRBV5-1	few	TRBJ2-3	TRBD2	CASSPGTSSGTDTQYF	TGCGCCAGCAGCCCCGGGACTAGTTCGGGAACAGATACGCAGTATTTT
TRBV20-1	-	TRBJ2-1	-	CSARGTGLNEQFF	TGCAGTGCTAGAGGTACAGGGTTAAATGAGCAGTTCTTC
TRBV12-3/TRBV12-4	once	TRBJ1-2	-	CASSFSAGDVGYTF	TGTGCCAGCAGTTTCTCGGCAGGGGACGTTGGCTACACCTTC
TRBV6-5	-	TRBJ1-2	TRBD1	CASSYRGPNYGYTF	TGTGCCAGCAGTTACAGGGGGCCTAACTATGGCTACACCTTC
TRBV6-5	-	TRBJ2-1	-	CASSQGTALEQFF	TGTGCCAGCAGCCAAGGGACCGCTCTTGAGCAGTTCTTC
TRBV3-1	few	TRBJ2-7	-	CASSHDRGSYEQYF	TGTGCCAGCAGCCATGATCGCGGATCCTACGAGCAGTACTTC
TRBV6-2/TRBV6-3	few	TRBJ1-2	-	CATLGQTYGYTF	TGTGCCACCCTGGGACAAACCTATGGCTACACCTTC
TRBV4-2	-	TRBJ2-1	TRBD2	CASSRLAGEVNEQFF	TGTGCCAGCAGCCGACTAGCGGGAGAGGTTAATGAGCAGTTCTTC
TRBV6-1	once	TRBJ2-1	-	CASSVEGGRYNEQFF	TGTGCCAGCAGTGTCGAGGGCGGCCGCTACAATGAGCAGTTCTTC
TRBV30	-	TRBJ2-1	TRBD2	CAWGSGGAVYEQFF	TGTGCCTGGGGTAGCGGGGGGGCCGTTTATGAGCAGTTCTTC
TRBV25-1	-	TRBJ1-1	-	CASSEYQGPGNTEAFF	TGTGCCAGCAGTGAATATCAGGGGCCGGGGAACACTGAAGCTTTCTTT
TRBV20-1	-	TRBJ1-1	-	CSAPPLLGNTEAFF	TGCAGTGCCCCGCCCTTACTTGGAAACACTGAAGCTTTCTTT
TRBV2	-	TRBJ2-1	-	CASSRTPINEQFF	TGTGCCAGCAGTCGGACACCTATCAATGAGCAGTTCTTC
TRBV29-1	once	TRBJ2-7	-	CTAGGHYEQYF	TGCACCGCTGGGGGACACTACGAGCAGTACTTC
TRBV7-2	few	TRBJ2-6	-	CASSLGFGGRTNVLTF	TGTGCCAGCAGCTTAGGTTTCGGGGGTCGGACCAACGTCCTGACTTTC
TRBV5-1	-	TRBJ2-5	TRBD2	CVSSHRLAGGGETQYF	TGCGTCAGCAGCCATCGACTAGCGGGAGGTGGAGAGACCCAGTACTTC
TRBV5-6	-	TRBJ2-7	TRBD2	CASSFLAGESYEQYF	TGTGCCAGCAGCTTTTTAGCGGGAGAATCCTACGAGCAGTACTTC
TRBV12-3/TRBV12-4	-	TRBJ2-1	-	CASSRRDSYNEQFF	TGTGCCAGCAGTCGACGGGACTCATACAATGAGCAGTTCTTC
TRBV24-1	few	TRBJ1-5	-	CATSLNQPQHF	TGTGCCACCAGCCTAAATCAGCCCCAGCATTTT
TRBV12-3/TRBV12-4	few	TRBJ2-7	TRBD1	CASSLGAPGGYEQYF	TGTGCCAGCAGTTTAGGAGCCCCAGGGGGCTACGAGCAGTACTTC
TRBV12-3/TRBV12-4	-	TRBJ2-5	-	CASCWGRETQYF	TGTGCCTCTTGCTGGGGGAGGGAGACCCAGTACTTC
TRBV20-1	-	TRBJ2-4	-	CSATALAKNIQYF	TGCAGTGCCACGGCTTTAGCCAAAAACATTCAGTACTTC
TRBV12-3/TRBV12-4	-	TRBJ2-5	-	CASSFRFRAQGTQYF	TGTGCCAGCAGTTTTCGCTTTCGGGCACAAGGGACCCAGTACTTC
TRBV3-1	-	TRBJ2-7	TRBD2	CASSASGRSYEQYF	TGTGCCAGCAGCGCTAGCGGGAGGTCCTACGAGCAGTACTTC
TRBV25-1	-	TRBJ1-2	-	CASKAKGTPYGYTF	TGTGCCAGCAAAGCGAAAGGGACACCCTATGGCTACACCTTC
TRBV12-3/TRBV12-4	-	TRBJ2-1	-	CASSPKGRDDNEQFF	TGTGCCAGCTCCCCGAAGGGCAGGGACGACAATGAGCAGTTCTTC
TRBV7-8	-	TRBJ2-5	TRBD2	CASSLTGGGVKTQYF	TGTGCCAGCAGCTTAACGGGGGGAGGGGTGAAGACCCAGTACTTC
TRBV27	-	TRBJ1-2	TRBD1	CASSPKTGGYGYTF	TGTGCCAGCAGTCCTAAGACAGGGGGCTATGGCTACACCTTC
TRBV20-1	-	TRBJ2-5	-	CSARRLAQTTQYF	TGCAGTGCTAGACGGCTAGCCCAAACGACCCAGTACTTC
TRBV5-1	-	TRBJ2-7	-	CASIGLDSYEQYF	TGCGCCAGCATAGGTCTGGATAGCTACGAGCAGTACTTC
TRBV7-2	-	TRBJ2-7	-	CANSLVDWHEQYF	TGTGCCAACAGCTTAGTAGACTGGCACGAGCAGTACTTC
TRBV12-3/TRBV12-4	-	TRBJ2-3	-	CASLDGVGRDTQYF	TGTGCCAGCCTGGACGGGGTAGGACGAGATACGCAGTATTTT
TRBV5-1	few	TRBJ1-2	TRBD1	CASSEIGQENYGYTF	TGCGCCAGCAGCGAAATCGGACAGGAGAACTATGGCTACACCTTC
TRBV15	-	TRBJ2-3	-	CATSRYQEDTQYF	TGTGCCACCAGCAGGTATCAGGAAGATACGCAGTATTTT
TRBV4-1	many	TRBJ2-7	TRBD2	CASSQEGGRFTYSYEQYF	TGCGCCAGCAGCCAAGAGGGGGGGAGGTTTACTTACTCCTACGAGCAGTACTTC
TRBV12-3/TRBV12-4	-	TRBJ2-3	-	CASTGSDSTDTQYF	TGTGCCAGCACCGGTAGCGATAGCACAGATACGCAGTATTTT
TRBV5-1	-	TRBJ2-5	TRBD1	CASTRQGGGTQYF	TGCGCCAGCACCCGACAGGGCGGCGGGACCCAGTACTTC
TRBV5-5	once	TRBJ2-4	TRBD2	CASSFGLAASLNIQYF	TGTGCCAGCAGTTTCGGACTAGCGGCCTCCTTAAACATTCAGTACTTC
TRBV20-1	few	TRBJ1-2	-	CSASAFVGGDYGYTF	TGCAGTGCTAGTGCTTTTGTCGGGGGTGACTATGGCTACACCTTC
TRBV10-3	-	TRBJ2-4	-	CAISESGGGSKNIQYF	TGTGCCATCAGTGAGTCGGGTGGAGGGTCCAAAAACATTCAGTACTTC
TRBV6-2/TRBV6-3	few	TRBJ2-7	TRBD1	CASRVRDRAYEQYF	TGTGCCAGCAGGGTACGGGACAGGGCCTACGAGCAGTACTTC
TRBV9	-	TRBJ2-6	-	CASSRAWTRSGANVLTF	TGTGCCAGCAGCCGAGCCTGGACTCGCTCTGGGGCCAACGTCCTGACTTTC
TRBV19	-	TRBJ2-4	-	CASSALRGDIQYF	TGTGCCAGTAGTGCCCTCCGAGGGGACATTCAGTACTTC
TRBV6-6	few	TRBJ1-6	TRBD1	CASRGQGAGGNSPLHF	TGTGCCAGCAGAGGTCAGGGGGCAGGGGGGAATTCACCCCTCCACTTT
TRBV7-9	-	TRBJ2-5	TRBD2	CASSREGQETQYF	TGTGCCAGCAGTCGGGAGGGCCAAGAGACCCAGTACTTC
TRBV3-1	few	TRBJ2-5	TRBD1	CASRALLTGESQETQYF	TGTGCCAGCAGGGCTCTACTGACAGGGGAGAGCCAAGAGACCCAGTACTTC
TRBV5-1	few	TRBJ1-1	-	CASSLQGPSPMNTEAFF	TGCGCCAGCAGCTTGCAGGGACCGAGCCCTATGAACACTGAAGCTTTCTTT
TRBV4-1	-	TRBJ2-5	-	CASRPSGGETQYF	TGCGCCAGCCGCCCCAGCGGAGGCGAGACCCAGTACTTC
TRBV6-5	-	TRBJ2-1	TRBD2	CASSSGLAASYNEQFF	TGTGCCAGCAGTTCCGGACTAGCGGCGTCCTACAATGAGCAGTTCTTC
TRBV5-1	-	TRBJ1-1	-	CASKLGVWSTEAFF	TGCGCCAGCAAGCTTGGGGTATGGAGCACTGAAGCTTTCTTT
TRBV6-1	many	TRBJ2-7	TRBD1	CASSDEIFLYRDRVSYEQYF	TGTGCCAGCAGTGACGAAATTTTTCTCTACCGGGACAGGGTGTCCTACGAGCAGTACTTC
TRBV20-1	few	TRBJ2-7	TRBD2	CSARGGGDSYEQYF	TGCAGTGCTAGAGGGGGGGGGGATTCCTACGAGCAGTACTTC
TRBV2	-	TRBJ2-7	TRBD2	CASSGTSGRSSYEQYF	TGTGCCAGCAGTGGGACTAGCGGGAGGTCCTCCTACGAGCAGTACTTC